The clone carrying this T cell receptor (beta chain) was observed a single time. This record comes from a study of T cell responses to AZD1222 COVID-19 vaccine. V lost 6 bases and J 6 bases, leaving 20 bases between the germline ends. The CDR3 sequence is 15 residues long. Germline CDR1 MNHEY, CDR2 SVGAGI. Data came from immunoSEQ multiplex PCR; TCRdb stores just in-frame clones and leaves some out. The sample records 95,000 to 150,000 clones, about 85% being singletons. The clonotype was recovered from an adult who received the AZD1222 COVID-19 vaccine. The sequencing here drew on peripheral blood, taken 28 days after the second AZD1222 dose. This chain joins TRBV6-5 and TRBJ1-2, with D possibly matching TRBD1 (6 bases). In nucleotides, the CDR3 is TGTGCCAGCAGGCAGACCAACAGGGCGTCGGATGGCTACACCTTC. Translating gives CASRQTNRASDGYTF.